Included here is one T cell receptor beta chain sequence, with context. In this sample, this clonotype turned up a few times. What this receptor recognizes is not known. The record has no base qualities; no much larger clone is one base away. The protocol used for the library was 5' RACE. Sequencing was performed on an Illumina HiSeq 2500. The second PCR ran for roughly 7 to 12 cycles and used a J-beta primer mix along with a sample-barcoded 5' primer. A template-switch 5' adaptor carrying 12 random nucleotides introduced a unique molecular identifier onto each TCR beta cDNA molecule. Each sample yielded at least 2.5 million CDR3-containing paired-end reads. First-strand cDNA was synthesized from all RNA with the Mint cDNA synthesis kit, primed by a TRBC-specific oligonucleotide. Following uracil-DNA glycosylase treatment, a first 18-cycle PCR with universal primers M1SS and BC2_uni_R was performed on all cDNA. Concerning the study's data processing: For normalization, 1 million high-quality reads were randomly selected from each sample, with every read carrying a distinct molecular identifier. Instead of being binned into consensus sequences, reads with shared molecular identifiers were discarded. MiTCR, with a Q25 quality threshold and the strictest error-elimination algorithm, was used for CDR3 identification, clonotype clustering and error correction. A nonparametric unseen species model with Euler transformation was used to estimate a lower bound on total TCR beta diversity. The public sequencing data were trimmed at Q25 with fastp and processed into clonotypes with MiXCR by TCRdb, which kept only in-frame beta chains. Each CDR3 protein gets just one entry, which takes the most common genes and DNA from the rows behind it. TCRdb's processing, not the authors', yielded these V and J calls. For this sample there are about 800,000 distinct CDR3 sequences; 20% to 30% appear just once. The ten most abundant clones make up under 4% of the sample.

This sample is drawn from a study of blood T cells in healthy people across ages (dated by TCRdb to about 2015). Describing the broader study: In model experiments, template switching captured roughly one uniquely barcoded TCR beta cDNA molecule for every two T cells. For two donors (one aged 18 to 30 and one aged 80 or older), the study analyzed two additional independent replicas of 1 million unique cDNA reads from the same blood draw. Four age groups were formed from the donors: young (average about 15 years), middle-aged (approximately 40), aged (under 70) and long-lived (less than 85). The study measured age-related changes in TCR beta repertoire diversity using deep sequencing normalized with unique cDNA molecular identifiers. Study-wide findings and limitations: Because profiling used bulk unsorted PBMCs, naive and antigen-experienced compartments could not be compared conclusively. Observed TCR beta diversity per million T cells fell roughly linearly with age, and a significant reduction was already apparent by age roughly 40. Compared with the aged group, the long-lived group had more naive CD4+ T cells, fewer expanded clones and increased TCR diversity, a pattern suggesting age selection. Donor CMV infection status was unknown, potentially confounding age-related changes in expanded clonotypes. A strong correlation was found between observed TCR beta diversity and the percentage of naive T cells measured by flow cytometry. Estimates of total diversity based on one million sequenced T cells were regarded as lower bounds and as underestimates.

Donors were about 36 systemically healthy Caucasian individuals from Russia aged about 6 to 100 years. Each donor gave around 9.5 milliliters of peripheral blood, collected into EDTA-treated Vacutainer tubes. Ficoll-Paque density-gradient centrifugation was used to isolate PBMCs, with at least 7 million obtained per sample. Total RNA was extracted from PBMCs with Trizol reagent, with at least 6 micrograms obtained per sample. For every donor, flow cytometry on a PBMC aliquot measured the percentage of naive CD45RAhigh/CD27high T cells. Including cysteine and phenylalanine, the CDR3 has 13 amino acids. Here the CDR3 DNA is all that survives: 39 bases in frame from base 1. CDR1 and CDR2, looked up from the germline V gene (reference sequence), are SEHNR and FQNEAQ. The sample also formed part of further work on T cells of mothers and their children. As that second paper reports: Donors were nine systemically healthy Caucasian individuals: three mothers and their six children. cDNA synthesis used all of the extracted RNA, with roughly 1.5 ug of RNA in each 15 ul reaction. In the second PCR, the M1S primer introduced both the sample barcodes and 2-4 random nucleotides. Over 9.5 million TCR beta CDR3 reads were obtained for each mother, and millions of reads were obtained for each child. TCR recombination output is similarly shaped by thymic selection in related and unrelated pairs, with a minor effect exerted by inherited differences. Normalized repertoire overlap in related mother-child pairs was always slightly higher than in unrelated mother-child pairs, but the difference was never significant. No persistent microchimeric T cell clones were detected, at a sensitivity of around 97 clones per million clonotypes. Deep NGS was used in the study to compare the TCR beta repertoires of mothers and children and to look for features that separate related mother-child pairs from unrelated individuals. On average, the children were roughly 11 +/- 4 years old, while the mothers were approximately 40 +/- 4 years old. After adapter ligation with NEBNext reagents, the libraries were sequenced on Illumina HiSeq 2000 with 100+100 nt paired-end reads. To avoid cross-contamination, the mother libraries and the child libraries were prepared a month apart and sequenced in separate runs. For each donor, between roughly 450,000 and 2,100,000 distinct TCR beta clonotypes were identified. Naive TCR beta clonotypes were estimated from low-frequency clonotypes matched to each donor's FACS-determined naive share, without sorting.

The receptor was isolated from a boy aged 5-17 years in good health. Sequences were obtained from blood. Recombination connected TRBV7-9 to TRBJ2-5; the D gene is possibly TRBD1, with 5 bases matching. With the DNA end fitting TRBJ2-1 better, the J assignment may be wrong. The DNA reads TGTGCCAGCAGCTTACCAGGGAACAATGAGCAGTTCTTC. This sequence encodes CASSLPGNNEQFF.